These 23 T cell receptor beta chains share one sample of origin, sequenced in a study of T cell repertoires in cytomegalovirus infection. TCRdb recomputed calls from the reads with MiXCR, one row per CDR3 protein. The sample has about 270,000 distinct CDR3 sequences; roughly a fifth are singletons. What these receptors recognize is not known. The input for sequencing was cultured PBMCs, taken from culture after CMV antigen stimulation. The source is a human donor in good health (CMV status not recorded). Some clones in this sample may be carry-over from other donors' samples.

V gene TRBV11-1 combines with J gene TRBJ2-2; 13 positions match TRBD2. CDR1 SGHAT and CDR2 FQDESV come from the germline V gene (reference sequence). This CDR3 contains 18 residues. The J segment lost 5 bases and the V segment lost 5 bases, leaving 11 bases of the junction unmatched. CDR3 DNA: TGTGCCAGCAGCAGACTTGGGACTAGCGGGACGGGAACCGGGGAGCTGTTTTTT. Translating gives CASSRLGTSGTGTGELFF.

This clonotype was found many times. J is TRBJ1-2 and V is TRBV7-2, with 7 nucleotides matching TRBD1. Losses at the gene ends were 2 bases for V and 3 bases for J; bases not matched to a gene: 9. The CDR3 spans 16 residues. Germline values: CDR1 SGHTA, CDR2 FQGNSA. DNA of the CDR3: TGTGCCAGCAGCTTATACCACAGGGGTCTAGACTATGGCTACACCTTC. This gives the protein CASSLYHRGLDYGYTF.

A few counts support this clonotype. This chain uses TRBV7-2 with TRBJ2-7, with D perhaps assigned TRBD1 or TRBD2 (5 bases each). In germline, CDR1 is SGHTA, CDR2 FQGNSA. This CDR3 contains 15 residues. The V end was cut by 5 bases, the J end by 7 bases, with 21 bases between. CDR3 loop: CASSKNQGDPREQYF. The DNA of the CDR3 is TGTGCCAGCAGCAAAAATCAGGGAGACCCTCGGGAGCAGTACTTC.

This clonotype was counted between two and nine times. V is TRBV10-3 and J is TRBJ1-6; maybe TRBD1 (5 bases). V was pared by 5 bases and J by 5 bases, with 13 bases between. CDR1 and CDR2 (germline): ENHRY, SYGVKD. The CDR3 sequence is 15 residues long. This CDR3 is CAISPDRSHNSPLHF. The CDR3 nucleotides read TGTGCCATCAGTCCCGACAGATCCCATAATTCACCCCTCCACTTT.

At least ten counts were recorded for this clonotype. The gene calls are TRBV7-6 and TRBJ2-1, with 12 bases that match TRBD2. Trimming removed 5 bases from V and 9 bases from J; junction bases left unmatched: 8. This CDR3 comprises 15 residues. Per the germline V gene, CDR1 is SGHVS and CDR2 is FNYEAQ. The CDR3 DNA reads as TGTGCCAGCAGCAAGACTAGCGGGAGCATGAGTGAGCAGTTCTTC. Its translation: CASSKTSGSMSEQFF.

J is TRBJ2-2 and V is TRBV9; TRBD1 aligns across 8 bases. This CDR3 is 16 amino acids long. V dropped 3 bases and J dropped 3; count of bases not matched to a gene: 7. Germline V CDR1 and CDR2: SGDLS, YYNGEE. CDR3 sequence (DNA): TGTGCCAGCAGCGCGAGGACAGGGAGGTACACCGGGGAGCTGTTTTTT. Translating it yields CASSARTGRYTGELFF.

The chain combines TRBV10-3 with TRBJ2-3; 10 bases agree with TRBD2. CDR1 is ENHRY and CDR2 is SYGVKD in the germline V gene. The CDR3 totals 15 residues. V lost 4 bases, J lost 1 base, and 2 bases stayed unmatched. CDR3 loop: CAISGTSGRTDTQYF. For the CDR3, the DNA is TGTGCCATCAGTGGGACTAGCGGTCGCACAGATACGCAGTATTTT.

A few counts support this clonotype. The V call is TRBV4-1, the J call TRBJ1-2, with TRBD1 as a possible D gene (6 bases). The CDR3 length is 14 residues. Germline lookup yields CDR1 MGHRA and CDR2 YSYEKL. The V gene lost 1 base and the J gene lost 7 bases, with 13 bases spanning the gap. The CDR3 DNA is TGCGCCAGCAGCCAAGCGGACAGTGGTGGTGGCTACACCTTC. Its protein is CASSQADSGGGYTF.

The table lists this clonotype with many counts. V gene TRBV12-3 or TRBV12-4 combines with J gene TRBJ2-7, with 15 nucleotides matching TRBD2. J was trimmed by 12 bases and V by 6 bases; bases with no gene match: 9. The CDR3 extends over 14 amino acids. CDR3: CASRETGTSGRSYF. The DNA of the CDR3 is TGTGCCAGCAGGGAGACCGGGACTAGCGGGAGGTCGTACTTC.

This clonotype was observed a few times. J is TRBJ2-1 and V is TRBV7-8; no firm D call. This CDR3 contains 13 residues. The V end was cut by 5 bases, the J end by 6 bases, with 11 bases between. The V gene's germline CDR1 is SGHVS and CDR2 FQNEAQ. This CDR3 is CASSPPGSNEQFF. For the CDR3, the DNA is TGTGCCAGCAGCCCCCCTGGCTCCAATGAGCAGTTCTTC.

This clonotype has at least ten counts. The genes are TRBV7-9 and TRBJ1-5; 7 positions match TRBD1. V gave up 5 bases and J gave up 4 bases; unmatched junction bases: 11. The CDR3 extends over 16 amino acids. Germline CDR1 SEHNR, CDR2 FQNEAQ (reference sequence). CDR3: CASSPTSGQQNQPQHF. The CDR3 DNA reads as TGTGCCAGCAGCCCCACCTCGGGACAGCAAAATCAGCCCCAGCATTTT.

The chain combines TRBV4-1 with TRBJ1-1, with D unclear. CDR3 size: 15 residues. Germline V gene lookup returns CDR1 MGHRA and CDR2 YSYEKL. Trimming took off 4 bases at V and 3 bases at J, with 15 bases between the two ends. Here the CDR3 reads CASSLHPSSDTEAFF. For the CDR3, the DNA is TGCGCCAGCAGCCTCCACCCATCCTCTGACACTGAAGCTTTCTTT.

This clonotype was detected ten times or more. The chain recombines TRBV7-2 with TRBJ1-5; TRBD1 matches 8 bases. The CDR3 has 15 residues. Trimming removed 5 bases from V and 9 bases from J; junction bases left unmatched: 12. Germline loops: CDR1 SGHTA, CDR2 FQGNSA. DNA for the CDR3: TGTGCCAGCAGCCAACAGGGGGGGCTGGGTTGGCCCCAGCATTTT. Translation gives CASSQQGGLGWPQHF.

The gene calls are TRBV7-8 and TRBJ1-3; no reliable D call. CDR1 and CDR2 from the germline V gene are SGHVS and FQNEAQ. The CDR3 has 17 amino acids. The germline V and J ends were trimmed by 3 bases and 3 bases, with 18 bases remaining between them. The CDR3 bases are TGTGCCAGCAGCTTCCTAGTAACCGCCACCTATGGAAACACCATATATTTT. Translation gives CASSFLVTATYGNTIYF.

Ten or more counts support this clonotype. The CDR3, as DNA: TGTGCCAGCAGTTACGACGGGCGATACGAGCAGTACGTC. It encodes CASSYDGRYEQYV. The chain combines TRBV6-2 or TRBV6-3 with TRBJ2-7; D is undetermined. Per germline, CDR1 MNHEY and CDR2 SVGEGT. The CDR3 is 13 residues long. V lost 2 bases to trimming and J lost 4 bases, with 9 bases between them.

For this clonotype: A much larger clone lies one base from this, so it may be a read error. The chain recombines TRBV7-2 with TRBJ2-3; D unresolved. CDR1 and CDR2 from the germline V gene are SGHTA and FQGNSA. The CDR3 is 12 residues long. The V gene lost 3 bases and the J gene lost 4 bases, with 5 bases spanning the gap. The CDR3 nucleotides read TGTGCCAGCAGCTTCCAACCAGATACGCAGTATTTT. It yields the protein CASSFQPDTQYF.

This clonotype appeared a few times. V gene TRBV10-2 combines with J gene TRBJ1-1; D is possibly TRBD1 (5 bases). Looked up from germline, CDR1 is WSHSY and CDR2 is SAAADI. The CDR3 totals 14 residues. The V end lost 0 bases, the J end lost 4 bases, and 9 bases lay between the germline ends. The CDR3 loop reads CASSESRGSTEAFF. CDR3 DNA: TGCGCCAGCAGTGAGTCAAGGGGCAGCACTGAAGCTTTCTTT.

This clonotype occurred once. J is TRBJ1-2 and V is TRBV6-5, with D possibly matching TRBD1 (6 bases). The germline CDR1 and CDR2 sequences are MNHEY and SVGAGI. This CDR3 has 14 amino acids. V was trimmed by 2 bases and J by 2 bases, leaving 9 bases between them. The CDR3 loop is CASSYGTGNYGYTF. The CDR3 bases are TGTGCCAGCAGTTACGGCACAGGGAACTATGGCTACACCTTC.

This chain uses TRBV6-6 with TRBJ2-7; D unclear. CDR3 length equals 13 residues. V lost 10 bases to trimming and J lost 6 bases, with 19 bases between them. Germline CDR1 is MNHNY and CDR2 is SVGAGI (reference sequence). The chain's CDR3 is CATWSFVDLEQYV. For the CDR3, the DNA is TGTGCCACCTGGAGTTTTGTGGATCTCGAGCAGTACGTC.

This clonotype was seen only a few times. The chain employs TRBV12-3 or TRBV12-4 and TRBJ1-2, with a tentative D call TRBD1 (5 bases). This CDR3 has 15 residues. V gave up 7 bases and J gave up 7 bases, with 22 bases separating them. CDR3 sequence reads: CASTWTQDGTSGYTF. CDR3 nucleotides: TGTGCCAGCACCTGGACGCAGGACGGGACGAGTGGCTACACCTTC.

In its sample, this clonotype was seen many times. CDR3 sequence: CASSLVSRLGNTEAFF. The DNA for the CDR3 is TGTGCCAGCAGCTTAGTCAGCCGTCTTGGGAACACTGAAGCTTTCTTT. The rearrangement joins TRBV7-2 to TRBJ1-1; no reliable D call. The V and J ends lost 1 base and 1 base respectively, with 13 bases between them. CDR3 size: 16 residues. CDR1 SGHTA and CDR2 FQGNSA come from the germline V gene. Supplemented by reference TRBV7-2 and TRBJ1-1, the full variable domain reads GAGVSQSPSNKVTEKGKDVELRCDPISGHTALYWYRQSLGQGLEFLIYFQGNSAPDKSGLPSDRFSAERTGGSVSTLTIQRTQQEDSAVYLCASSLVSRLGNTEAFFGQGTRLTVV.

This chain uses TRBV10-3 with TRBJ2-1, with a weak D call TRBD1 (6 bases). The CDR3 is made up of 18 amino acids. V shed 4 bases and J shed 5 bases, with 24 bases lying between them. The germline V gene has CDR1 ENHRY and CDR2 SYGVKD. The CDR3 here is CAISAGVFRGQENNEQFF. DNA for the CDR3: TGTGCCATCAGTGCGGGCGTTTTCCGGGGACAAGAGAACAATGAGCAGTTCTTC.

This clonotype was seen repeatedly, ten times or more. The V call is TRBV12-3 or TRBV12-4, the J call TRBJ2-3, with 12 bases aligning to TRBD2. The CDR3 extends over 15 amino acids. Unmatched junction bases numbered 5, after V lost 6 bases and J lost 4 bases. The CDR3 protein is CASRRASGRADTQYF. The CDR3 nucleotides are TGTGCCAGCAGGAGAGCTAGCGGGAGGGCAGATACGCAGTATTTT.